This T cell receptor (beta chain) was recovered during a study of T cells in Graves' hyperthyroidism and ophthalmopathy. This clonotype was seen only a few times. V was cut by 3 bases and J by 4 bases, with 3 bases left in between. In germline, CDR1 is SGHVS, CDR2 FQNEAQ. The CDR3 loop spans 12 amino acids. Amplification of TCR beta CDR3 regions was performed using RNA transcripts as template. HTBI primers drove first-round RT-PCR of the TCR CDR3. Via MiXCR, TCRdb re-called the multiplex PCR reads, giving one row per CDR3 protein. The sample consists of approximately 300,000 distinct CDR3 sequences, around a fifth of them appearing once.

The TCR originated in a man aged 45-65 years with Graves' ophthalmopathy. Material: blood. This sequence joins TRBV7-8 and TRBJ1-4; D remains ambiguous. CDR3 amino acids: CASSFFNEKLFF. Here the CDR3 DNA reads TGTGCCAGCAGCTTTTTTAATGAAAAACTGTTTTTT.